These 31 T cell receptor beta chains were sequenced from one sample in a study of blood T cell repertoires in COVID-19. Libraries were prepared by immunoSEQ multiplex PCR; TCRdb keeps only in-frame clonotypes and omits some of them. This sample has under 450,000 clones; around nine tenths occur once, and the top ten carry around 1.5%. The sample comprised peripheral blood. These receptors all stem from a woman aged 35 to 49 with COVID-19, enrolled during active disease.

The rearrangement uses TRBV30 and TRBJ1-6; no reliable D call. This CDR3 is 16 amino acids long. Per germline, CDR1 GTSNPN and CDR2 SVGIG (reference sequence). V gave up 3 bases and J gave up 7 bases, with 19 bases separating them. DNA of the CDR3: TGTGCCTGGAGCCCCACTATAGTGCCTCGGAATTCACCCCTCCACTTT. Amino acid sequence: CAWSPTIVPRNSPLHF.

Here the CDR3 reads CASSSQGVGDEQFF. CDR3 bases: TGTGCCAGCAGCTCCCAGGGGGTCGGGGATGAGCAGTTCTTC. J is TRBJ2-1 and V is TRBV7-2, with 7 bases fitting TRBD1. This CDR3 is 14 amino acids long. Trimming at V came to 4 bases and at J to 8 bases, leaving 8 bases not matched to a gene. Per germline, CDR1 SGHTA and CDR2 FQGNSA.

CDR3 DNA sequence: TGTGCCAGCAGCTTAGCTTTATCCTACGAGCAGTACTTC. This sequence encodes CASSLALSYEQYF. The chain couples TRBV7-2 to TRBJ2-7; D not certain. CDR3 length: 13 residues. Germline values: CDR1 SGHTA, CDR2 FQGNSA. The V end lost 0 bases, the J end lost 1 base, and 4 bases lay between the germline ends.

This sequence joins TRBV3-1 (or the pseudogene TRBV3-2) and TRBJ2-7; no clear D gene. The CDR3 has 14 amino acids. V shed 0 bases and J shed 3 bases, with 9 bases lying between them. The germline gives CDR1 LGHDT, CDR2 YNNKEL (reference sequence). In nucleotides, the CDR3 is TGTGCCAGCAGCCAAGAAGGCGGCCTCTACGAGCAGTACTTC. It yields the protein CASSQEGGLYEQYF.

The chain joins TRBV4-3 to TRBJ2-6; no reliable D call. This CDR3 has 16 residues. Trimming took off 3 bases at V and 0 bases at J, with 9 bases between the two ends. Germline V gene data show CDR1 as LGHNA and CDR2 as YSLEER. CDR3 DNA sequence: TGCGCCAGCAGCCACGCCGCCGGCTCTGGGGCCAACGTCCTGACTTTC. It specifies CASSHAAGSGANVLTF.

This rearrangement joins TRBV5-4 to TRBJ1-1; perhaps TRBD1 as D (6 bases). The CDR3 is made up of 14 amino acids. Trimming took 4 bases from V and 5 from J, leaving 15 bases between them. Germline V gene sequence: CDR1 SGHNT, CDR2 YYREEE (reference sequence). The CDR3 DNA follows: TGTGCCAGCAGCCCTCGGACAGCAGCAACTGAAGCTTTCTTT. Protein: CASSPRTAATEAFF.

This clone occurred once. The J gene is TRBJ2-5, the V gene TRBV5-5, with 8 bases lining up with TRBD1. In germline, CDR1 is SGHKS, CDR2 YYEKEE (reference sequence). This CDR3 is built from 14 residues. J lost 2 bases, V lost 4 bases, and 4 bases had no gene match. DNA for the CDR3: TGTGCCAGCAGCGGCACAGGGGGACAAGAGACCCAGTACTTC. This codes for CASSGTGGQETQYF.

The rearrangement links TRBV6-4 to TRBJ2-2, with no clear D. The V and J ends lost 6 bases and 6 bases respectively, with 14 bases between them. The CDR3 runs to 14 residues. CDR1 and CDR2 from the germline V gene are MRHNA and SNTAGT. CDR3 nucleotide sequence: TGTGCCAGCAGCCCCAGCGCAGCAGCCGGGGAGCTGTTTTTT. This codes for CASSPSAAAGELFF.

The DNA of the CDR3 is TGTGCCAGCAGTGGGTCCGGCGCGGTCACCGGGGAGCTGTTTTTT. Translation gives CASSGSGAVTGELFF. The gene calls are TRBV2 and TRBJ2-2; the D is unclear. The CDR3 contains 15 residues. In germline, CDR1 is SNHLY, CDR2 FYNNEI. V shed 4 bases and J shed 4 bases, with 13 bases lying between them.

This chain links TRBV12-3 or TRBV12-4 with TRBJ1-5; D uncertain. Trimming cost V 6 bases and J 8 bases, with 11 bases left between them. There are 12 residues in the CDR3. The CDR3 DNA reads TGTGCCAGCAGCCCGACCCGGGAGCCCCAGCATTTT. It codes for CASSPTREPQHF.

The chain joins TRBV28 to TRBJ2-1; D not certain. CDR1 is MDHEN and CDR2 is SYDVKM in the germline V gene. The CDR3 runs to 16 residues. Trimming removed 2 bases at V and 4 bases at J, with 15 bases between. The CDR3 bases are TGTGCCAGCAGTTTAGTGTCCGAGGTGCATTACAATGAGCAGTTCTTC. Protein sequence: CASSLVSEVHYNEQFF.

This sequence joins TRBV2 and TRBJ2-7; TRBD2 agrees at 9 bases. The CDR3 has 16 amino acids. CDR1 and CDR2 (germline): SNHLY, FYNNEI. V lost 10 bases, J lost 1 base, and 14 bases stayed unmatched. The CDR3 loop is CATSPVSGRRSYEQYF. In nucleotides, the CDR3 is TGTGCCACCTCCCCCGTAAGCGGGAGGAGGTCCTACGAGCAGTACTTC.

V is TRBV19 and J is TRBJ1-2; D perhaps matches TRBD1 (6 bases). V lost 3 bases, J lost 7 bases, and 15 bases lay in between. CDR3 length: 14 amino acids. From germline, CDR1 is LNHDA and CDR2 SQIVND (reference sequence). The CDR3 loop reads CASSIYRASVGYTF. For the CDR3, the DNA is TGTGCCAGTAGTATTTACAGGGCCTCGGTTGGCTACACCTTC.

The J gene is TRBJ2-2, the V gene TRBV7-3, with TRBD1 matching 8 bases. Germline V CDR1 and CDR2: SGHTA, FQGTGA. Losses at the gene ends were 5 bases for V and 4 bases for J; bases not matched to a gene: 6. The CDR3 runs to 15 residues. The CDR3 bases are TGTGCCAGCAGCCCGGACAGGGTCGCCACCGGGGAGCTGTTTTTT. It codes for CASSPDRVATGELFF.

The chain employs TRBV6-5 and TRBJ2-7; TRBD1 matches 10 bases. Per germline, CDR1 MNHEY and CDR2 SVGAGI. CDR3 size: 15 residues. After removal of 6 bases from V and 3 bases from J, the junction contained 8 bases not matched to a gene. The CDR3 nucleotides read TGTGCCAGCAGCACGACAGGGGGCGCGTTCTACGAGCAGTACTTC. Its protein is CASSTTGGAFYEQYF.

This clone occurred once. The rearrangement links TRBV9 to TRBJ1-6; D is unclear. With 4 bases removed from V and 2 bases from J, the gap between germline ends came to 10 bases. Per the germline V gene, CDR1 is SGDLS and CDR2 is YYNGEE. The CDR3 loop spans 15 amino acids. The CDR3 region is CASSPPGAYNSPLHF. The DNA for the CDR3 is TGTGCCAGCAGCCCCCCCGGGGCCTATAATTCACCCCTCCACTTT.

This clone was detected only a few times. The CDR3, as DNA: TGTGCCAGCAGCGAAGCGGGACTAGCGGGAGGTTCCCACACTGAGCAGTTCTTC. This codes for CASSEAGLAGGSHTEQFF. The chain employs TRBV11-3 and TRBJ2-1; TRBD2 agrees at 15 bases. Germline-derived CDR1 and CDR2 are SGHNT and YENEEA. The CDR3 is 18 residues long. Trimming removed 5 bases from V and 9 bases from J; junction bases left unmatched: 14.

This clone was counted only a few times. The chain recombines TRBV7-3 with TRBJ2-5, with 10 bases that match TRBD2. Germline CDR1 SGHTA, CDR2 FQGTGA. The CDR3 is 14 amino acids. J gave up 4 bases and V 5 bases, and 4 bases lay outside the gene matches. CDR3: CASSALAGVETQYF. The CDR3, as DNA: TGTGCCAGCAGCGCCCTAGCGGGGGTAGAGACCCAGTACTTC. Variable domain in full (rest from reference TRBV7-3 and TRBJ2-5): GAGVSQTPSNKVTEKGKYVELRCDPISGHTALYWYRQSLGQGPEFLIYFQGTGAADDSGLPNDRFFAVRPEGSVSTLKIQRTERGDSAVYLCASSALAGVETQYFGPGTRLLVL.

The chain links TRBV7-9 to TRBJ1-3; D uncertain. This CDR3 is 15 amino acids long. Germline CDR1 and CDR2: SEHNR and FQNEAQ (reference sequence). The V and J ends lost 5 bases and 0 bases respectively, with 11 bases between them. CDR3 sequence reads: CASSPVADSGNTIYF. The CDR3 DNA follows: TGTGCCAGCAGCCCAGTCGCCGACTCTGGAAACACCATATATTTT. Full variable domain (rest looked up from reference TRBV7-9 and TRBJ1-3): DTGVSQNPRHKITKRGQNVTFRCDPISEHNRLYWYRQTLGQGPEFLTYFQNEAQLEKSRLLSDRFSAERPKGSFSTLEIQRTEQGDSAMYLCASSPVADSGNTIYFGEGSWLTVV.

In regard to this clone: The junction shows a germline mismatch at one end, possibly a read error. The chain uses TRBV10-3 and TRBJ2-7, with TRBD2 as a possible D gene (5 bases). In germline, CDR1 is ENHRY, CDR2 SYGVKD. The CDR3 has 11 residues. This CDR3 is CAISEGLARLF. CDR3 DNA: TGTGCCATCAGTGAGGGGCTAGCCCGCCTATTC.

V is TRBV19 and J is TRBJ2-1; D is undetermined. V dropped 5 bases and J dropped 7 bases, with 6 bases sitting between them. Germline CDR1 LNHDA, CDR2 SQIVND (reference sequence). The CDR3 has 11 residues. CDR3 in DNA: TGTGCCAGTAGTCCACAGAATGAGCAGTTCTTC. Protein product: CASSPQNEQFF.

This chain connects TRBV3-1 (or the pseudogene TRBV3-2) to TRBJ2-7; tentative D call: TRBD2 (6 bases). The germline V gene has CDR1 LGHDT and CDR2 YNNKEL (reference sequence). Between the trimmed V and J ends, which lost 0 bases and 2 bases, there was a span of 11 bases. The CDR3 consists of 15 residues. The CDR3 protein is CASSQDLGGTYEQYF. For the CDR3, the DNA is TGTGCCAGCAGCCAAGATCTTGGGGGGACCTACGAGCAGTACTTC.

The chain joins TRBV4-1 to TRBJ2-3; 7 positions agree with TRBD2. Germline V gives CDR1 MGHRA, CDR2 YSYEKL. V shed 0 bases and J 2 bases; nucleotides not matched to a gene: 11. This CDR3 region has 18 residues. The CDR3 region is CASSQERERFPTTDTQYF. Here the CDR3 DNA reads TGCGCCAGCAGCCAAGAGCGGGAGCGGTTCCCCACCACAGATACGCAGTATTTT.

The chain has TRBV12-3 or TRBV12-4 and TRBJ2-1; no clear D. This CDR3 contains 12 residues. Trimming removed 6 bases from V and 7 bases from J, with 10 bases in between. The CDR3 loop is CASSAVRNEQFF. The CDR3 region has the DNA TGTGCCAGCAGCGCCGTTCGGAATGAGCAGTTCTTC.

This chain joins TRBV25-1 and TRBJ2-5; D might be TRBD2 (6 bases). CDR1 is MGHDK, CDR2 SYGVNS, per germline. Trimming cost V 1 base and J 2 bases, with 8 bases left between them. This CDR3 is 14 amino acids long. CDR3 in amino acids: CASSEWRGQETQYF. The CDR3 DNA follows: TGTGCCAGCAGTGAATGGCGGGGACAAGAGACCCAGTACTTC.

V gene TRBV5-1 combines with J gene TRBJ2-7, with unresolved D. CDR3 length equals 14 residues. The germline V and J ends were trimmed by 0 bases and 0 bases, with 7 bases remaining between them. Germline V gene lookup returns CDR1 SGHRS and CDR2 YFSETQ. CDR3 region: CASSLGGDSYEQYF. In nucleotides, the CDR3 is TGCGCCAGCAGCTTGGGCGGAGACTCCTACGAGCAGTACTTC. Full variable domain (rest looked up from reference TRBV5-1 and TRBJ2-7): KAGVTQTPRYLIKTRGQQVTLSCSPISGHRSVSWYQQTPGQGLQFLFEYFSETQRNKGNFPGRFSGRQFSNSRSEMNVSTLELGDSALYLCASSLGGDSYEQYFGPGTRLTVT.

The chain has TRBV18 and TRBJ2-1; possible D gene TRBD2, 5 bases. The germline CDR1 and CDR2 sequences are KGHSH and LQKENI. The V and J ends lost 0 bases and 2 bases respectively, with 8 bases between them. The CDR3 is 15 residues long. The CDR3 reads CASSPPGSPYNEQFF. CDR3 nucleotide sequence: TGTGCCAGCTCACCACCAGGGAGTCCCTACAATGAGCAGTTCTTC.

Concerning this clone: The same CDR3 also results from other DNA sequences found in this sample. The V call is TRBV6-5, the J call TRBJ1-2, with 12 bases lining up with TRBD1. The CDR3 consists of 15 residues. Germline CDR1 is MNHEY and CDR2 is SVGAGI. V gave up 5 bases and J gave up 5 bases; unmatched junction bases: 6. CDR3 residues: CASSPGTGGTYGYTF. The CDR3, as DNA: TGTGCCAGCAGTCCAGGGACAGGGGGCACTTATGGCTACACCTTC.

The rearrangement joins TRBV7-3 to TRBJ1-2; 11 bases agree with TRBD1. This CDR3 has 16 amino acids. V lost 2 bases, J lost 5 bases, and 7 bases stayed unmatched. Looked up from germline, CDR1 is SGHTA and CDR2 is FQGTGA. CDR3 nucleotides: TGTGCCAGCAGCTTATCCGGCGGACAGGGGGCTTATGGCTACACCTTC. Its protein product is CASSLSGGQGAYGYTF.

The rearrangement uses TRBV30 and TRBJ1-2, with a possible D match to TRBD1 (6 bases). Deletions cut 2 bases from V and 5 bases from J, with 9 bases between. The V gene's germline CDR1 is GTSNPN and CDR2 SVGIG (reference sequence). This CDR3 is 12 amino acids long. The CDR3 nucleotides read TGTGCCTGGAGTCGAGGGGGATATGGCTACACCTTC. Translating it yields CAWSRGGYGYTF.

The V call is TRBV28, the J call TRBJ2-1; TRBD1 matches 9 bases. Germline V gene lookup returns CDR1 MDHEN and CDR2 SYDVKM. Trimming took 6 bases from V and 4 from J; bases not matched to a gene: 19. The CDR3 covers 19 residues. The CDR3 sequence: CASSSRTGTGPTKYNEQFF. In DNA form, the CDR3 reads TGTGCCAGCAGCTCCCGAACGGGGACAGGGCCAACAAAATACAATGAGCAGTTCTTC.